The rows below give T cell receptor beta chains drawn from one sample of a study of cytomegalovirus exposure and HLA in healthy donors. TCRdb's copy holds only in-frame clones and misses some; the assay was immunoSEQ multiplex PCR. This table has around 67,000 clones, roughly 72% appearing once. The sample taken for sequencing was PBMCs. The receptors were gathered from a woman aged 25 to 45 in good health and CMV-seropositive. Each CDR3 is given with its conserved first and last residue. The order of the fields is V gene, clone size, CDR3 length, D gene, J gene, CDR3 protein, CDR3 DNA. D genes are given only for firm matches. Clone sizes are given selectively: once, few, many, or a class where the clone is expanded.

v_call: TRBV30
clone_size: -
cdr3_length: 12
d_call: -
j_call: TRBJ2-7
cdr3_aa: CAWIRASGEQYF
cdr3_nt: TGTGCCTGGATCCGAGCGTCGGGAGAGCAGTACTTC

v_call: TRBV2
clone_size: -
cdr3_length: 16
d_call: TRBD2
j_call: TRBJ2-2
cdr3_aa: CASKRTSGKATGELFF
cdr3_nt: TGTGCCAGCAAGCGGACTAGCGGGAAAGCCACCGGGGAGCTGTTTTTT

v_call: TRBV5-1
clone_size: -
cdr3_length: 12
d_call: -
j_call: TRBJ2-3
cdr3_aa: CASSLGGDTQYF
cdr3_nt: TGCGCCAGCAGCTTGGGAGGAGATACGCAGTATTTT

v_call: TRBV28
clone_size: once
cdr3_length: 16
d_call: -
j_call: TRBJ2-4
cdr3_aa: CASSSTGLLAKNIQYF
cdr3_nt: TGTGCCAGCAGTTCGACAGGTTTACTAGCCAAAAACATTCAGTACTTC

v_call: TRBV28
clone_size: -
cdr3_length: 15
d_call: TRBD2
j_call: TRBJ2-3
cdr3_aa: CASIPSGLVGDTQYF
cdr3_nt: TGTGCCAGCATCCCTAGCGGACTCGTCGGAGATACGCAGTATTTT

v_call: TRBV2
clone_size: -
cdr3_length: 14
d_call: TRBD1
j_call: TRBJ2-7
cdr3_aa: CASSDWTGIYEQYF
cdr3_nt: TGTGCCAGCAGTGATTGGACAGGGATTTACGAGCAGTACTTC

v_call: TRBV7-6
clone_size: -
cdr3_length: 16
d_call: -
j_call: TRBJ1-5
cdr3_aa: CASSLVAGSANQPQHF
cdr3_nt: TGTGCCAGCAGCTTAGTTGCGGGCAGCGCCAATCAGCCCCAGCATTTT

v_call: TRBV7-9
clone_size: -
cdr3_length: 13
d_call: -
j_call: TRBJ2-1
cdr3_aa: CASSLVRNNEQFF
cdr3_nt: TGTGCCAGCAGCTTAGTCAGAAACAATGAGCAGTTCTTC

v_call: TRBV28
clone_size: -
cdr3_length: 16
d_call: -
j_call: TRBJ2-7
cdr3_aa: CASSLPPSGSSYEQYF
cdr3_nt: TGTGCCAGCAGTTTACCCCCGTCCGGTAGCTCCTACGAGCAGTACTTC

v_call: TRBV7-2
clone_size: -
cdr3_length: 13
d_call: -
j_call: TRBJ1-5
cdr3_aa: CASSLSLNQPQHF
cdr3_nt: TGTGCCAGCAGCTTATCCCTTAATCAGCCCCAGCATTTT

v_call: TRBV6-1
clone_size: -
cdr3_length: 15
d_call: -
j_call: TRBJ2-7
cdr3_aa: CASSLTGTFTYEQYF
cdr3_nt: TGTGCCAGCAGCTTGACCGGGACTTTTACCTACGAGCAGTACTTC

v_call: TRBV28
clone_size: -
cdr3_length: 12
d_call: -
j_call: TRBJ2-3
cdr3_aa: CASSFKTDTQYF
cdr3_nt: TGTGCCAGCAGTTTTAAAACAGATACGCAGTATTTT

v_call: TRBV28
clone_size: -
cdr3_length: 16
d_call: -
j_call: TRBJ1-4
cdr3_aa: CASSASGGRTNEKLFF
cdr3_nt: TGTGCCAGCAGTGCGAGCGGGGGGCGAACTAATGAAAAACTGTTTTTT

v_call: TRBV30
clone_size: -
cdr3_length: 11
d_call: -
j_call: TRBJ1-2
cdr3_aa: CAWSVTVGYTF
cdr3_nt: TGTGCCTGGAGTGTAACAGTTGGCTACACCTTC

v_call: TRBV5-1
clone_size: once
cdr3_length: 13
d_call: -
j_call: TRBJ2-3
cdr3_aa: CASSLGPRDTQYF
cdr3_nt: TGCGCCAGCAGCTTGGGCCCTCGGGATACGCAGTATTTT

v_call: TRBV29-1
clone_size: once
cdr3_length: 12
d_call: TRBD1
j_call: TRBJ2-7
cdr3_aa: CSVGGQGREQYF
cdr3_nt: TGCAGCGTTGGGGGACAGGGTCGCGAGCAGTACTTC

v_call: TRBV30
clone_size: -
cdr3_length: 15
d_call: TRBD2
j_call: TRBJ2-7
cdr3_aa: CARSPQREGPYEQYF
cdr3_nt: TGTGCCCGATCTCCCCAGCGGGAGGGTCCCTACGAGCAGTACTTC

v_call: TRBV29-1
clone_size: -
cdr3_length: 17
d_call: -
j_call: TRBJ2-1
cdr3_aa: CSVEDLELPTSYNEQFF
cdr3_nt: TGCAGCGTTGAAGATCTTGAGCTCCCCACCTCCTACAATGAGCAGTTCTTC

v_call: TRBV5-6
clone_size: large
cdr3_length: 14
d_call: TRBD1
j_call: TRBJ2-1
cdr3_aa: CASSDGQGYNEQFF
cdr3_nt: TGTGCCAGCAGCGATGGACAGGGATACAATGAGCAGTTCTTC

v_call: TRBV5-1
clone_size: -
cdr3_length: 15
d_call: TRBD2
j_call: TRBJ2-2
cdr3_aa: CASFAGETRTGELFF
cdr3_nt: TGCGCCAGCTTCGCGGGGGAGACGAGGACCGGGGAGCTGTTTTTT

v_call: TRBV4-2
clone_size: -
cdr3_length: 17
d_call: TRBD1
j_call: TRBJ1-2
cdr3_aa: CASSQDGTGGGSYGYTF
cdr3_nt: TGTGCCAGCAGCCAAGACGGGACAGGGGGCGGGTCCTATGGCTACACCTTC

v_call: TRBV5-1
clone_size: -
cdr3_length: 15
d_call: TRBD2
j_call: TRBJ2-5
cdr3_aa: CASSLDGTGGETQYF
cdr3_nt: TGCGCCAGCAGCTTGGACGGGACGGGGGGAGAGACCCAGTACTTC

v_call: TRBV4-3
clone_size: -
cdr3_length: 15
d_call: TRBD1
j_call: TRBJ1-2
cdr3_aa: CASSQGSTGVNGYTF
cdr3_nt: TGCGCCAGCAGCCAAGGGTCAACAGGGGTTAATGGCTACACCTTC

v_call: TRBV19
clone_size: -
cdr3_length: 13
d_call: -
j_call: TRBJ1-5
cdr3_aa: CASHGDSNQPQHF
cdr3_nt: TGTGCCAGTCACGGAGATAGCAATCAGCCCCAGCATTTT

v_call: TRBV19
clone_size: once
cdr3_length: 14
d_call: -
j_call: TRBJ1-1
cdr3_aa: CASSMRGGYTEAFF
cdr3_nt: TGTGCCAGTAGTATGAGGGGAGGGTACACTGAAGCTTTCTTT

v_call: TRBV7-9
clone_size: few
cdr3_length: 14
d_call: -
j_call: TRBJ2-7
cdr3_aa: CASSPAQGYYEQYF
cdr3_nt: TGTGCCAGCAGCCCGGCGCAGGGATACTACGAGCAGTACTTC

v_call: TRBV2
clone_size: -
cdr3_length: 15
d_call: TRBD2
j_call: TRBJ2-1
cdr3_aa: CASSEEAGAPNEQFF
cdr3_nt: TGTGCCAGCAGTGAAGAAGCGGGAGCACCTAATGAGCAGTTCTTC

v_call: TRBV4-3
clone_size: -
cdr3_length: 13
d_call: -
j_call: TRBJ1-5
cdr3_aa: CASSQEEAQPQHF
cdr3_nt: TGCGCCAGCAGCCAAGAAGAGGCTCAGCCCCAGCATTTT

v_call: TRBV2
clone_size: -
cdr3_length: 15
d_call: TRBD2
j_call: TRBJ2-7
cdr3_aa: CASSLIAGGGHEQYF
cdr3_nt: TGTGCCAGCAGTCTTATAGCGGGAGGAGGCCACGAGCAGTACTTC

v_call: TRBV5-1
clone_size: -
cdr3_length: 15
d_call: TRBD1
j_call: TRBJ1-4
cdr3_aa: CASSLLGTGNEKLFF
cdr3_nt: TGCGCCAGCAGCTTGCTCGGGACAGGGAATGAAAAACTGTTTTTT

v_call: TRBV5-4
clone_size: -
cdr3_length: 15
d_call: TRBD2
j_call: TRBJ2-5
cdr3_aa: CASSDGSGAQETQYF
cdr3_nt: TGTGCCAGCAGCGACGGGAGCGGGGCCCAAGAGACCCAGTACTTC

v_call: TRBV30
clone_size: -
cdr3_length: 14
d_call: TRBD1
j_call: TRBJ1-2
cdr3_aa: CASGVGTGLSGYTF
cdr3_nt: TGTGCTTCTGGAGTGGGGACAGGGTTGAGTGGCTACACCTTC

v_call: TRBV10-3
clone_size: -
cdr3_length: 13
d_call: -
j_call: TRBJ1-2
cdr3_aa: CAISESQLHGYTF
cdr3_nt: TGTGCCATCAGTGAATCACAGTTGCATGGCTACACCTTC

v_call: TRBV18
clone_size: -
cdr3_length: 13
d_call: -
j_call: TRBJ2-7
cdr3_aa: CASSLGAYYEQYF
cdr3_nt: TGTGCCAGCTCACTTGGAGCCTACTACGAGCAGTACTTC

v_call: TRBV6-1
clone_size: -
cdr3_length: 12
d_call: -
j_call: TRBJ2-7
cdr3_aa: CATRGGAREQYF
cdr3_nt: TGTGCCACCCGTGGGGGGGCGCGCGAGCAGTACTTC

v_call: TRBV2
clone_size: -
cdr3_length: 16
d_call: -
j_call: TRBJ2-5
cdr3_aa: CASKPSGFFFQETQYF
cdr3_nt: TGTGCCAGCAAGCCCAGCGGGTTCTTCTTCCAAGAGACCCAGTACTTC

v_call: TRBV6-5
clone_size: -
cdr3_length: 15
d_call: -
j_call: TRBJ2-2
cdr3_aa: CASCGTGLYTGELFF
cdr3_nt: TGTGCCAGCTGCGGTACAGGGCTTTACACCGGGGAGCTGTTTTTT

v_call: TRBV6-1
clone_size: -
cdr3_length: 16
d_call: -
j_call: TRBJ1-3
cdr3_aa: CASSDQAGVTGNTIYF
cdr3_nt: TGTGCCAGCAGTGATCAAGCGGGGGTAACTGGAAACACCATATATTTT

v_call: TRBV4-1
clone_size: -
cdr3_length: 19
d_call: -
j_call: TRBJ2-7
cdr3_aa: CASSTRNAESRGSPYEQYF
cdr3_nt: TGCGCCAGCAGCACCCGGAACGCAGAGAGTAGAGGCTCCCCCTACGAGCAGTACTTC

v_call: TRBV5-4
clone_size: -
cdr3_length: 11
d_call: -
j_call: TRBJ1-1
cdr3_aa: CASSQEGEAFF
cdr3_nt: TGTGCCAGCAGCCAGGAGGGAGAAGCTTTCTTT

v_call: TRBV4-1
clone_size: -
cdr3_length: 17
d_call: TRBD2
j_call: TRBJ2-3
cdr3_aa: CASSQVTAGAMTDTQYF
cdr3_nt: TGCGCCAGCAGCCAAGTAACAGCGGGAGCTATGACAGATACGCAGTATTTT

v_call: TRBV11-2
clone_size: -
cdr3_length: 15
d_call: -
j_call: TRBJ1-1
cdr3_aa: CASRDLTGMNTEAFF
cdr3_nt: TGTGCCAGCCGGGATTTGACCGGCATGAACACTGAAGCTTTCTTT

v_call: TRBV29-1
clone_size: -
cdr3_length: 13
d_call: -
j_call: TRBJ1-1
cdr3_aa: CSVGGGIGTEAFF
cdr3_nt: TGCAGCGTGGGGGGGGGCATTGGCACTGAAGCTTTCTTT

v_call: TRBV10-2
clone_size: few
cdr3_length: 17
d_call: TRBD2
j_call: TRBJ2-4
cdr3_aa: CASRGKLAGGSKNIQYF
cdr3_nt: TGCGCCAGCAGGGGCAAACTAGCGGGAGGATCCAAAAACATTCAGTACTTC

v_call: TRBV2
clone_size: -
cdr3_length: 15
d_call: TRBD1
j_call: TRBJ1-1
cdr3_aa: CASTLFDRVGTEAFF
cdr3_nt: TGTGCCAGCACCCTCTTCGACAGGGTGGGCACTGAAGCTTTCTTT

v_call: TRBV30
clone_size: once
cdr3_length: 11
d_call: TRBD1
j_call: TRBJ2-6
cdr3_aa: CAWSRGQNLTF
cdr3_nt: TGTGCCTGGAGCCGGGGACAGAATCTGACTTTC

v_call: TRBV9
clone_size: -
cdr3_length: 14
d_call: -
j_call: TRBJ1-4
cdr3_aa: CASSDREVSEKLFF
cdr3_nt: TGTGCCAGCAGCGACAGGGAAGTGAGCGAAAAACTGTTTTTT

v_call: TRBV11-1
clone_size: few
cdr3_length: 14
d_call: -
j_call: TRBJ1-2
cdr3_aa: CASSLGQHNYGYTF
cdr3_nt: TGTGCCAGCAGCTTAGGACAGCACAACTATGGCTACACCTTC

v_call: TRBV5-1
clone_size: -
cdr3_length: 14
d_call: -
j_call: TRBJ2-3
cdr3_aa: CASRDIPSTDTQYF
cdr3_nt: TGCGCCAGCCGCGACATACCTAGCACAGATACGCAGTATTTT

v_call: TRBV7-9
clone_size: -
cdr3_length: 14
d_call: TRBD1
j_call: TRBJ1-1
cdr3_aa: CASRRQGMNTEAFF
cdr3_nt: TGTGCCAGCAGACGACAGGGGATGAACACTGAAGCTTTCTTT

v_call: TRBV28
clone_size: -
cdr3_length: 13
d_call: TRBD1
j_call: TRBJ1-2
cdr3_aa: CASSPQGAGGYTF
cdr3_nt: TGTGCCAGCAGTCCCCAGGGGGCGGGTGGCTACACCTTC

v_call: TRBV28
clone_size: -
cdr3_length: 14
d_call: TRBD1
j_call: TRBJ1-1
cdr3_aa: CASSPPTGGTEAFF
cdr3_nt: TGTGCCAGCAGTCCACCGACAGGGGGCACTGAAGCTTTCTTT

v_call: TRBV2
clone_size: few
cdr3_length: 13
d_call: -
j_call: TRBJ2-7
cdr3_aa: CASKVSRSYEQYF
cdr3_nt: TGTGCCAGCAAGGTTAGCAGATCCTACGAGCAGTACTTC

v_call: TRBV6-5
clone_size: -
cdr3_length: 15
d_call: -
j_call: TRBJ1-6
cdr3_aa: CASRPDSSYNSPLHF
cdr3_nt: TGTGCCAGCAGGCCCGATAGCTCCTATAATTCACCCCTCCACTTT

v_call: TRBV28
clone_size: -
cdr3_length: 15
d_call: -
j_call: TRBJ1-1
cdr3_aa: CASRNAGTQNTEAFF
cdr3_nt: TGTGCCAGCAGGAATGCCGGGACACAAAACACTGAAGCTTTCTTT